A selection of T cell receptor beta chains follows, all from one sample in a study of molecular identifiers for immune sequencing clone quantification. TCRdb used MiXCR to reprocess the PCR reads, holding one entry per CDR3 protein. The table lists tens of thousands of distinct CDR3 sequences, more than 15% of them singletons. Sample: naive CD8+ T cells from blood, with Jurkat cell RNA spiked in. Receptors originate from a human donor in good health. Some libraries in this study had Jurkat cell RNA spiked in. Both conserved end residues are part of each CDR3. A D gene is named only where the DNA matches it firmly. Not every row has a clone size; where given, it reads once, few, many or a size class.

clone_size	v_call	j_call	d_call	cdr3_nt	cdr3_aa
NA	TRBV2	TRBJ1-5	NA	TGTGCCAGCAGCGCCGGAGAAACAGGGAGCAATCAGCCCCAGCATTTT	CASSAGETGSNQPQHF
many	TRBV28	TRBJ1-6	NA	TGTGCCAGCAGTTCGCCGGACAGCACACGGCCACCCCTCCACTTT	CASSSPDSTRPPLHF
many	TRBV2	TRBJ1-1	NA	TGTGCCAGCATCCGACCCAAACGGAGCACTGAAGCTTTCTTT	CASIRPKRSTEAFF
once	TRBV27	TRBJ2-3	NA	TGTGCCAGCAGTTACCAGGGGCGCCTAGATACGCAGTATTTT	CASSYQGRLDTQYF
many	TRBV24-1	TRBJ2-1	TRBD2	TGTGCCACCAGACTAGCGGGAGGCGATGAGCAGTTCTTC	CATRLAGGDEQFF
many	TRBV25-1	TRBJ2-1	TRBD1	TGTGCCAGCCCCCACCGGGACAGCTTCTACAATGAGCAGTTCTTC	CASPHRDSFYNEQFF
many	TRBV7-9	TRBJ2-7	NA	TGTGCCAGCAGCTTAGCGCAGGACGGGAGTAGTTCCTACGAGCAGTACTTC	CASSLAQDGSSSYEQYF
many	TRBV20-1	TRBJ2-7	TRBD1	TGCAGTGCTCTTGACAGGGGGCTCGGGGAGCAGTACTTC	CSALDRGLGEQYF
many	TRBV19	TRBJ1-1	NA	TGTGCCAGTACTATGATCCCGGGACAAGAATTTGAAGCTTTCTTT	CASTMIPGQEFEAFF
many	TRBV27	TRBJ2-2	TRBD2	TGTGCCAGCAGTTCGGGACTAGCTGCGGGCACCGGGGAGCTGTTTTTT	CASSSGLAAGTGELFF
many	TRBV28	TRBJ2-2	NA	TGTGCCAGCCGCCCCTTTACCTTATCCCCAGGGGAGCTGTTTTTT	CASRPFTLSPGELFF